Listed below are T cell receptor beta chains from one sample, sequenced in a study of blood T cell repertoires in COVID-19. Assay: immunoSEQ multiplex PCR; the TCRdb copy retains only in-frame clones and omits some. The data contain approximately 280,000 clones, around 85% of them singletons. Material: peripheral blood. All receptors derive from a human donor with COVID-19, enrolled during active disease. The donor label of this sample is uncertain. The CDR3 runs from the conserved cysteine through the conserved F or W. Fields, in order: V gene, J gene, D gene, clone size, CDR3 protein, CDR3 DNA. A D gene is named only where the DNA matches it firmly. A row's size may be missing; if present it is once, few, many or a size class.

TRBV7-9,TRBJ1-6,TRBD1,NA,CASTLQGIGSPLHF,TGTGCCAGCACCCTACAGGGGATAGGTTCACCCCTCCACTTT
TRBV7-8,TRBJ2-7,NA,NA,CASSLTGTLMSEQYF,TGTGCCAGCAGCCTAACCGGGACACTGATGAGCGAGCAGTACTTC
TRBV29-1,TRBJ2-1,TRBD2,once,CSVGTSGRVAEQFF,TGCAGCGTTGGAACTAGCGGGAGGGTTGCTGAGCAGTTCTTC
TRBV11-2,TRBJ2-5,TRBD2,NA,CASSFTFQTSEETQYF,TGTGCCAGCAGCTTTACTTTCCAGACTAGCGAAGAGACCCAGTACTTC
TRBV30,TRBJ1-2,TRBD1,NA,CAWSRDRANYGYTF,TGTGCCTGGAGCCGGGACAGGGCAAACTATGGCTACACCTTC
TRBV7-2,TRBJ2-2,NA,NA,CASSLDGGGNTGELFF,TGTGCCAGCAGCTTAGATGGGGGAGGGAACACCGGGGAGCTGTTTTTT
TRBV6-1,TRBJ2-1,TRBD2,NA,CASSDYGGSSYNEQFF,TGTGCCAGCAGTGATTACGGCGGGAGCTCCTACAATGAGCAGTTCTTC
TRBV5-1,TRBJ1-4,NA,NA,CASSLEGDPEKLFF,TGCGCCAGCAGCTTGGAGGGGGACCCTGAAAAACTGTTTTTT
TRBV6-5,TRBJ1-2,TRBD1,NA,CASSDSFEGATDTF,TGTGCCAGCAGTGACTCCTTTGAGGGGGCAACAGACACCTTC
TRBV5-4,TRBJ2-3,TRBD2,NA,CASRGLADTDTQYF,TGTGCCAGCCGGGGACTAGCGGACACAGATACGCAGTATTTT
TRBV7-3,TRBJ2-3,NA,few,CASSLRGSLRYTQYF,TGTGCCAGCAGCTTAAGGGGCAGCTTGCGGTATACGCAGTATTTT
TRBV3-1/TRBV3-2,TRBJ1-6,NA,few,CASSQVDRPYNSPLHF,TGTGCCAGCAGCCAAGTGGACAGACCCTATAATTCACCCCTCCACTTT
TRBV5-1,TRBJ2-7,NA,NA,CASTHGVTSQNEQYF,TGCGCCAGCACCCATGGGGTTACTAGCCAAAACGAGCAGTACTTC
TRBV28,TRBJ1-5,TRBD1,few,CASSSPGQVYSNQPQHF,TGTGCCAGCAGTTCTCCCGGACAGGTTTATAGCAATCAGCCCCAGCATTTT
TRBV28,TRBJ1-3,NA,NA,CASRSYSGNTIYF,TGTGCCAGCAGGTCCTACTCTGGAAACACCATATATTTT
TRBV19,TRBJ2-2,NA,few,CASSIVAGETGELFF,TGTGCCAGTAGTATAGTAGCAGGGGAGACCGGGGAGCTGTTTTTT
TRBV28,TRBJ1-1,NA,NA,CASSFGGQVNTEAFF,TGTGCCAGCAGTTTCGGGGGGCAGGTGAACACTGAAGCTTTCTTT
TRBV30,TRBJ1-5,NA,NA,CAWSTSGTYSNQPQHF,TGTGCCTGGAGTACCTCCGGGACATATAGCAATCAGCCCCAGCATTTT
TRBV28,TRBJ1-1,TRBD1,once,CASRDLGQGWTEAFF,TGTGCCAGCAGGGACCTGGGACAGGGGTGGACTGAAGCTTTCTTT
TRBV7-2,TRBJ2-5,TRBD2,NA,CASSLLSGSDGETQYF,TGTGCCAGCAGCTTACTCAGCGGGAGCGATGGGGAGACCCAGTACTTC
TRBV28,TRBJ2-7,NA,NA,CASSRGPSVPYEQYF,TGTGCCAGCAGCCGAGGGCCTTCAGTACCCTACGAGCAGTACTTC
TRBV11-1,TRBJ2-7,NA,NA,CASRFQGAREQYF,TGTGCCAGCAGGTTCCAGGGTGCGAGGGAGCAGTACTTC
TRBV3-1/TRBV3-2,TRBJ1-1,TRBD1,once,CASSQTGGGTEAFF,TGTGCCAGCAGCCAGACAGGGGGCGGCACTGAAGCTTTCTTT
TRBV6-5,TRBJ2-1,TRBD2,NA,CASTSRLATNEQFF,TGTGCCAGCACCTCCCGACTAGCAACGAATGAGCAGTTCTTC
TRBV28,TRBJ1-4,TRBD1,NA,CASSAGQGRPNEKLFF,TGTGCCAGTAGTGCGGGACAGGGGCGCCCAAATGAAAAACTGTTTTTT
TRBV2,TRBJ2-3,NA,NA,CASSGDYTDTQYF,TGTGCCAGCAGTGGTGACTACACAGATACGCAGTATTTT
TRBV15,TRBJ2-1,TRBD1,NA,CATRDRAMTPNNEQFF,TGTGCCACTAGAGACAGGGCCATGACCCCCAACAATGAGCAGTTCTTC
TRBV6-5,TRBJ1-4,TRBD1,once,CASSYSPGTDEKLFF,TGTGCCAGCAGTTACTCCCCCGGGACAGACGAAAAACTGTTTTTT
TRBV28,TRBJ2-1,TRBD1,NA,CATRPTGGEGNEQFF,TGTGCCACCCGCCCCACAGGGGGAGAAGGGAATGAGCAGTTCTTC
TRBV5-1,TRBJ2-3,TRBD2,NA,CASSFSGRASTDTQYF,TGCGCCAGCAGCTTCTCGGGGAGGGCGAGCACAGATACGCAGTATTTT
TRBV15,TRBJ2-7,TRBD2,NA,CATSRERLAGYEQYF,TGTGCCACCAGCAGAGAAAGACTAGCGGGCTACGAGCAGTACTTC
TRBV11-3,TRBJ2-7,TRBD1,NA,CASSPGGGQGREQYF,TGTGCCAGCAGCCCGGGAGGGGGACAGGGGCGGGAGCAGTACTTC
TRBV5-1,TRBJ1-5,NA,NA,CASSLVQGTQPQHF,TGCGCCAGTAGCTTGGTTCAGGGGACTCAGCCCCAGCATTTT
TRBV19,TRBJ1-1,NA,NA,CASSPRFEDTEAFF,TGTGCCAGTAGTCCACGGTTCGAGGACACTGAAGCTTTCTTT
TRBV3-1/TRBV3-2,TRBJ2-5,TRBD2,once,CASSQGGFATSGSWETQYF,TGTGCCAGCAGCCAAGGCGGGTTTGCGACTAGCGGGAGTTGGGAGACCCAGTACTTC
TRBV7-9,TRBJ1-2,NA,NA,CASSLEAVPSGYTF,TGTGCCAGCAGCTTAGAGGCGGTGCCCTCCGGCTACACCTTC
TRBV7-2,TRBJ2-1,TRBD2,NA,CASSFGTSDNEQFF,TGTGCCAGCAGCTTCGGGACTAGCGACAATGAGCAGTTCTTC
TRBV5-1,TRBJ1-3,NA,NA,CASRPEARSTIYF,TGCGCCAGCAGGCCAGAGGCCCGGAGCACCATATATTTT
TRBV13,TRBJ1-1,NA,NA,CASSLDRGSGGNTEAFF,TGTGCCAGCAGCTTAGACCGGGGATCGGGGGGGAACACTGAAGCTTTCTTT
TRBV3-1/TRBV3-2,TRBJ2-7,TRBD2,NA,CASSQRTSGNEQYF,TGTGCCAGCAGCCAAAGGACTAGCGGGAACGAGCAGTACTTC